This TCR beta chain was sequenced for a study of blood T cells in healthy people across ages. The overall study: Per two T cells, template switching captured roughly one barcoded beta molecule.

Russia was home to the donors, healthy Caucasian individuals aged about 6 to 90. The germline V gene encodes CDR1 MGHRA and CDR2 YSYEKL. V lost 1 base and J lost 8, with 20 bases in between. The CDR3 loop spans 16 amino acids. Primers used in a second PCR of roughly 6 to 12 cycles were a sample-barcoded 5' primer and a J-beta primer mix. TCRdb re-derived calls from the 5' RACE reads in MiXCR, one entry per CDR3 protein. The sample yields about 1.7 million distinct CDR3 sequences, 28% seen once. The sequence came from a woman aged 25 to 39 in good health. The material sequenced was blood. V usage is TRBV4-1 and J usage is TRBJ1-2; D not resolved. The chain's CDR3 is CASSQVVSTASRGYTF. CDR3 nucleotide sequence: TGCGCCAGCAGCCAAGTTGTGAGCACAGCCAGTCGGGGCTACACCTTC.